This T cell receptor (beta chain) originates from a study of shared clonotypes between healthy human individuals. The CDR3 totals 15 residues. From germline, CDR1 is MNHEY and CDR2 SVGAGI. Trimming cost V 6 bases and J 5 bases, with 17 bases left between them. Sequenced by immunoSEQ multiplex PCR; TCRdb stores in-frame clones only, minus some. The sample has fewer than 1.4 million clones, more than 75% seen once; the top ten hold more than 0.55%. Researchers partitioned CD4+ cells into CD45RA+ naive and CD45RA-negative memory subsets. Sequencing was carried out using memory CD4+ T cells from PBMCs. The subset was: CD45RA-negative fraction. The chain carries TRBV6-5 and TRBJ1-5; D uncertain. The TCR comes from a man aged 18 to 35 in good health. Some clones in this sample may be carry-over from other donors' samples. In nucleotides, the CDR3 is TGTGCCAGCAGGCCCGACGGATCCTCTGATCAGCCCCAGCATTTT. Translating it yields CASRPDGSSDQPQHF.